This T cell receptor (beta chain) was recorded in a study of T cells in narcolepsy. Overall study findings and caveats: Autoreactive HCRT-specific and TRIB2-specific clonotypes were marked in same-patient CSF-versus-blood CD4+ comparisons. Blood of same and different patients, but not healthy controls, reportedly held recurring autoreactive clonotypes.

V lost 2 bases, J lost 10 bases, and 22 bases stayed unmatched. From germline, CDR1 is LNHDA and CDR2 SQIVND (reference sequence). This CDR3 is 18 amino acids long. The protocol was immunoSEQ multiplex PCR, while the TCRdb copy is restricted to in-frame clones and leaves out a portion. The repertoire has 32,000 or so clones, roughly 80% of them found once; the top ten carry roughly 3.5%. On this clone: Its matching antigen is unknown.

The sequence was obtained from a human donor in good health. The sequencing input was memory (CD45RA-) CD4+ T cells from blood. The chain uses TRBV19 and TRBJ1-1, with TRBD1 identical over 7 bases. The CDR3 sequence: CASSIRAQGVLGIGLAFF. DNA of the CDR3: TGTGCCAGTAGTATAAGGGCCCAGGGGGTCTTAGGAATTGGCCTAGCTTTCTTT.